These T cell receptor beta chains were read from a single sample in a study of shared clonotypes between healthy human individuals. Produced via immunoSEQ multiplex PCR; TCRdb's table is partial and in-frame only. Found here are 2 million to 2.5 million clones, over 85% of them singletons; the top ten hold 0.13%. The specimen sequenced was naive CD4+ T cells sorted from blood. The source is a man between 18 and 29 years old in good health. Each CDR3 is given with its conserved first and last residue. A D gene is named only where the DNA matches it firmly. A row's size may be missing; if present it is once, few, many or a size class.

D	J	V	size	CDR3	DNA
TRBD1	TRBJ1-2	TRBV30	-	CAWSTTNTGQGSTF	TGTGCCTGGAGCACGACCAACACAGGACAGGGCTCCACCTTC
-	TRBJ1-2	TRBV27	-	CASSSHPGIYGYTF	TGTGCCAGCAGTTCCCATCCAGGGATCTATGGCTACACCTTC
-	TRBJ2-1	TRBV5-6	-	CASSLAGISSYNEQFF	TGTGCCAGCAGCTTGGCCGGTATTAGCTCCTACAATGAGCAGTTCTTC
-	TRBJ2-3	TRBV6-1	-	CASSETLGLDTQYF	TGTGCCAGCAGTGAAACCCTGGGCTTGGATACGCAGTATTTT
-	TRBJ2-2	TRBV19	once	CASSIGGRPTGELFF	TGTGCCAGTAGTATTGGAGGGAGACCCACCGGGGAGCTGTTTTTT
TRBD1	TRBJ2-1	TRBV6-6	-	CASSYVGTGEGEQFF	TGTGCCAGCAGTTACGTGGGGACAGGGGAGGGTGAGCAGTTCTTC
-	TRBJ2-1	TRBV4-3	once	CASSQYNEQFF	TGCGCCAGCAGCCAATACAATGAGCAGTTCTTC
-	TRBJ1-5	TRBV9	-	CASSPRTDHPQHF	TGTGCCAGCAGCCCTCGGACAGACCATCCCCAGCATTTT
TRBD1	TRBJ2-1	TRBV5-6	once	CASSTGGGSYNEQFF	TGTGCCAGCAGCACAGGGGGAGGTAGCTACAATGAGCAGTTCTTC
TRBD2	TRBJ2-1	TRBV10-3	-	CAIRTSGGDYNEQFF	TGTGCCATCAGGACTAGCGGAGGAGACTACAATGAGCAGTTCTTC
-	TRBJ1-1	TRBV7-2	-	CASSFWGGGTEAFF	TGTGCCAGCAGCTTTTGGGGGGGCGGCACTGAAGCTTTCTTT
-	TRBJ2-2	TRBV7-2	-	CASSLRQNTGELFF	TGTGCCAGCAGCTTACGACAGAACACCGGGGAGCTGTTTTTT
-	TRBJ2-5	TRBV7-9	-	CASSLDLTGLETQYF	TGTGCCAGCAGCTTAGACTTAACAGGGTTGGAGACCCAGTACTTC
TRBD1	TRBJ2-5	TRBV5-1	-	CASTTGGEVTQYF	TGCGCCAGCACGACAGGGGGCGAAGTGACCCAGTACTTC